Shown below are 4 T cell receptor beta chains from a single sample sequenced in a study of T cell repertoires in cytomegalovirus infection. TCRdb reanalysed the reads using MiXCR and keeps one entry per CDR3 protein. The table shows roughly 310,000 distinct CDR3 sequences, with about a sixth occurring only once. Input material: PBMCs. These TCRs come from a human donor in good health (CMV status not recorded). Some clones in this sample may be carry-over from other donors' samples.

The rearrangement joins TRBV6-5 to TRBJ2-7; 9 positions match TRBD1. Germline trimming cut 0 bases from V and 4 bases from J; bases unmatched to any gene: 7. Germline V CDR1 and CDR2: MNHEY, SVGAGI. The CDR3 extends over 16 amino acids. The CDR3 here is CASSYSMGQGHYEQYF. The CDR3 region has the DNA TGTGCCAGCAGTTACTCGATGGGACAGGGTCATTACGAGCAGTACTTC.

The CDR3, as DNA: TGTGCCAGCTGGGACAGGCTGGTAAATGAGCAGTTCTTC. Protein product: CASWDRLVNEQFF. V gene TRBV3-1 combines with J gene TRBJ2-1; 8 bases agree with TRBD1. Trimming removed 8 bases from V and 7 bases from J; junction bases left unmatched: 7. The CDR3 has 13 residues. Germline V gene data show CDR1 as LGHDT and CDR2 as YNNKEL (reference sequence).

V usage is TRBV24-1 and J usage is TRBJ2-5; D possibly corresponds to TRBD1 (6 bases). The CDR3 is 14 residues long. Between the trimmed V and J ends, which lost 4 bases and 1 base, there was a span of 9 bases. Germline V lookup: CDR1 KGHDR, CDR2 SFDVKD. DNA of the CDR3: TGTGCCACCAGTGACCCGACAGGCCAAGAGACCCAGTACTTC. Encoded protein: CATSDPTGQETQYF.

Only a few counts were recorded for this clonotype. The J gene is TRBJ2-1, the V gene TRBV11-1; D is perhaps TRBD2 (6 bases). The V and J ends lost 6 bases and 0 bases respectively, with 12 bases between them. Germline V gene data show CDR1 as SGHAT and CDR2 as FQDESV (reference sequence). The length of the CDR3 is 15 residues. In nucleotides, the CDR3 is TGTGCCAGCAGGGTAGCGGCTAGCTCCTACAATGAGCAGTTCTTC. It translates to CASRVAASSYNEQFF.